The 3 T cell receptor beta chains below all came from one sample that was sequenced in a study of blood T cell repertoires in COVID-19. Sequenced by immunoSEQ multiplex PCR; TCRdb stores in-frame clones only, minus some. The table shows some 200,000 clones, with approximately 90% occurring only once. The sample comprised peripheral blood. These receptors were collected from a man aged 25 to 40 with acute or convalescent COVID-19.

The rearrangement uses TRBV5-4 and TRBJ1-1; D gene uncertain. The germline V gene encodes CDR1 SGHNT and CDR2 YYREEE (reference sequence). The CDR3 loop spans 12 amino acids. Trimming removed 1 base from V and 1 base from J, with 2 bases in between. The CDR3 is CASSLRNTEAFF. Written as DNA, the CDR3 is TGTGCCAGCAGCTTGCGGAACACTGAAGCTTTCTTT.

The CDR3 is CASSSHGGSPYNSPLHF. CDR3 sequence (DNA): TGTGCCAGCAGTTCCCACGGGGGTTCTCCCTATAATTCACCCCTCCACTTT. The chain joins TRBV27 to TRBJ1-6; D possibly corresponds to TRBD1 (5 bases). Germline V gives CDR1 MNHEY, CDR2 SMNVEV (reference sequence). Trimming took off 4 bases at V and 2 bases at J, with 15 bases between the two ends. The CDR3 spans 17 residues.

The chain joins TRBV14 to TRBJ2-1; 13 nucleotides match TRBD2. V gave up 0 bases and J gave up 3 bases; unmatched junction bases: 14. CDR1 and CDR2 from the germline V gene are SGHDN and FVKESK. The CDR3 runs to 21 residues. This chain's CDR3 is CASSQDLVGTSGVTLYNEQFF. Here the CDR3 DNA reads TGTGCCAGCAGCCAAGATCTCGTGGGGACTAGCGGGGTCACCCTCTACAATGAGCAGTTCTTC.